This paragraph covers one TCR beta chain sequence. Assay: immunoSEQ multiplex PCR; the TCRdb copy retains only in-frame clones and omits some. Here the sample spans roughly 300,000 clones, about 88% being singletons. The sample belongs to a study of blood T cell repertoires in COVID-19. Study information: The United States, Italy and Spain supplied acute and convalescent COVID-19 samples.

Sequencing was carried out using peripheral blood. This TCR derives from a human donor with COVID-19, enrolled during active disease. The donor label of this sample is uncertain.

CDR3 loop: CAWSVSYQGEGDTQYF. DNA for the CDR3: TGTGCCTGGAGTGTATCCTACCAAGGGGAGGGGGATACGCAGTATTTT. This sequence joins TRBV30 and TRBJ2-3; 7 nucleotides match TRBD2. The germline CDR1 and CDR2 sequences are GTSNPN and SVGIG (reference sequence). V was pared by 0 bases and J by 6 bases, with 12 bases of the junction left unmatched. The CDR3 is made up of 16 amino acids.